These 2 T cell receptor beta chains share one sample of origin, sequenced in a study of neurological immune-mediated disorders. TCRdb re-analysed the 5' RACE reads in MiXCR, keeping a single row per CDR3 protein. Among approximately 30,000 distinct CDR3 sequences listed, approximately 5.2% were seen once. Sequenced material: CD4+ T cells from blood. The receptor set was obtained from a woman aged 50 to 65 in good health.

This clonotype was seen a few times. The chain recombines TRBV6-6 with TRBJ1-5, with D possibly being TRBD1 (6 bases). Looked up from germline, CDR1 is MNHNY and CDR2 is SVGAGI (reference sequence). The CDR3 covers 12 residues. V was cut by 8 bases and J by 7 bases, with 12 bases left in between. The CDR3 DNA follows: TGTGCCAGCGGGAAGGGGGACCAGCCCCAGCATTTT. This encodes CASGKGDQPQHF.

This clonotype was observed many times. The gene calls are TRBV21-1 and TRBJ2-2; the table names TRBD1, a call not compared with the DNA. TRBV21-1 is given as a pseudogene. The CDR3 extends over 16 amino acids. CDR3 nucleotides: TGTGCCAGCCAAGGGGGTTACAGGGGCGACACCGGGGAGCTGTTTTTT. Residues: CASQGGYRGDTGELFF.